This T cell receptor (beta chain) derives from a study of T cell repertoires in cytomegalovirus infection. Whole-study context: Based on public TCR beta signatures, there were indications of CMV infection and of a matching HLA type. Study-wide results and limits: Cumulative public TCR beta family frequency identified CMV carriers with the relevant HLA. HLA-C-restricted TCR beta clonotypes specific for CMV led the ex vivo response.

TCRdb recomputed calls from the reads with MiXCR, one row per CDR3 protein. The sample yields approximately 500,000 distinct CDR3 sequences, 16% seen once. Trimming at V came to 5 bases and at J to 1 base, leaving 5 bases not matched to a gene. The CDR3 has 16 residues. The germline gives CDR1 SGHTA, CDR2 FQGTGA. This clonotype was counted ten times or more. Its matching antigen is unknown. This TCR was recovered from a human donor in good health (CMV status not recorded). Some clones in this sample may be carry-over from other donors' samples. The sample consisted of CD8+ T cells from PBMCs. J is TRBJ2-3 and V is TRBV7-3; the match to TRBD2 covers 11 bases. CDR3 nucleotide sequence: TGTGCCAGCAGCCAGACTAGCGGGGCGGGCACAGATACGCAGTATTTT. Protein product: CASSQTSGAGTDTQYF.